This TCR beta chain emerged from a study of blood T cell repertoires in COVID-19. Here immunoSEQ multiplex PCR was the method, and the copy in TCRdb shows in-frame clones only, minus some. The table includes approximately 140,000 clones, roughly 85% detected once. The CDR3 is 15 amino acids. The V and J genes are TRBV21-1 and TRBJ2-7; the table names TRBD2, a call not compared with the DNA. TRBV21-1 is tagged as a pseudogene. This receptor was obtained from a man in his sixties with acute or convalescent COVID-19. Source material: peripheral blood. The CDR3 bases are TGTGCCAGCAGCGGGGGGACTAGCGGGGGCTTAGAGCAGTACTTC. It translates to CASSGGTSGGLEQYF.